This T cell receptor (beta chain) was retrieved from a study of blood T cell repertoires in COVID-19 (dated by TCRdb to between 2020 and 2021). Context from the whole study: Samples covering the acute and convalescent phases of COVID-19 were provided by collaborators in the United States, Italy and Spain. The prospective study material was composed of cDNA or gDNA derived from T cells, B-cell-depleted T cells, or PBMCs. Deeply sampled blood TCRbeta repertoires from subjects exposed to, actively infected with, or recovered from COVID-19 were included in the dataset. A freely available public database, intended as a resource for researchers studying the immune response to SARS-CoV-2, is where the repertoires were released. The samples were drawn from two sources: the first 160 participants of the ongoing ImmuneRACE study, and approximately 1,300 subjects contributed by 6 global collaborators. Sample metadata almost always included a de-identified subject ID, COVID-19 status, age in years and sex. Where HLA class I and class II types were available, the types were taken from metadata supplied by the sample provider, not from assay-based typing.

Each collaborating institution followed its own protocols to collect whole blood in K2EDTA tubes. For TCRbeta analysis, collaborator samples were shipped as frozen whole blood, as isolated PBMCs, or as DNA extracted from either sample type. TCRbeta CDR3 regions were amplified from genomic DNA using the immunoSEQ Assay, a bias-controlled multiplex PCR. Per the authors' processing: Within the assay, amplification of reference gene primers was used to estimate how many nucleated cells each sample contained. To quantify the absolute abundance of each unique TCRbeta CDR3 rearrangement, sequence reads were collapsed and filtered. For each sample, productive Simpson clonality was calculated as the square root of Simpson's diversity index across productive rearrangements. Sourced from immuneACCESS, this table was stored by TCRdb with only in-frame sequences that have V and J called. A share of the clones is absent; for the studies checked, an unresolved V gene accounts for under half, and the remainder has no known explanation. That table supplies the V and J calls and clone size; D and trimming were determined from the DNA. The sample table lists around 250,000 clones, around 87% of them with a count of one. Approximately 6.8% of the sample is held by the ten biggest clonotypes.

The paper as a whole reports these results and caveats: How much clinical and demographic metadata was included differed by source and by participant, and the metadata was provided uncurated.

This clone was observed once. Its antigen is still unknown. Nothing much larger sits one base from this clone, and base qualities are not available. For CDR1 and CDR2, the germline V gene (reference sequence) lists SGHNT and YYREEE. At the junction V is shortened by 6 bases and J by 6 bases; bases outside the gene matches: 13. The CDR3 sequence holds 16 residues, the cysteine and phenylalanine included. Kept here is only the CDR3 DNA, which spans 48 bases and is read in frame from base 1. Sample: peripheral blood. This clonotype was obtained from a woman in her 70s with active or convalescent COVID-19. Recombination joined TRBV5-4 with TRBJ1-2; 11 junctional bases match TRBD1. The encoded CDR3 is CASNQPGQGGMDGYTF. In nucleotide form, the sequence is TGTGCCAGCAATCAACCGGGACAGGGGGGGATGGATGGCTACACCTTC.